The 7 T cell receptor beta chains reported below all come from one sample, sequenced in a study of immune evolution from preneoplasia to lung adenocarcinoma. Profiling relied on immunoSEQ multiplex PCR, and the TCRdb table lists in-frame clones only, not all of them. The table shows under 11,000 clones, with around 76% occurring only once. Sequences were obtained from FFPE minimally invasive lung adenocarcinoma tissue. All receptors derive from a person aged 60-79 years with lung adenocarcinoma.

This chain connects TRBV7-9 to TRBJ1-4; 9 bases map to TRBD1. Trimming at V came to 3 bases and at J to 11 bases, leaving 13 bases not matched to a gene. The CDR3 runs 16 residues. Germline V gene lookup returns CDR1 SEHNR and CDR2 FQNEAQ (reference sequence). Here the CDR3 reads CASSLGGQGWAGKLFF. CDR3 nucleotides: TGTGCCAGCAGCTTGGGAGGACAGGGGTGGGCCGGGAAACTGTTTTTT. The complete variable domain, with remaining parts taken from reference TRBV7-9 and TRBJ1-4, reads DTGVSQNPRHKITKRGQNVTFRCDPISEHNRLYWYRQTLGQGPEFLTYFQNEAQLEKSRLLSDRFSAERPKGSFSTLEIQRTEQGDSAMYLCASSLGGQGWAGKLFFGSGTQLSVL.

The DNA for the CDR3 is TGTGCCAGCAGCGTAACGGGTCGCAATTCACCCCTCCACTTT. Protein: CASSVTGRNSPLHF. The rearrangement joins TRBV9 to TRBJ1-6; no firm D call. Trimming took off 1 base at V and 7 bases at J, with 9 bases between the two ends. In germline, CDR1 is SGDLS, CDR2 YYNGEE. The CDR3 totals 14 residues.

The chain uses TRBV6-1 and TRBJ2-7; 9 bases are shared with TRBD2. V trimming: 6 bases; J trimming: 2 bases; junction bases outside the gene matches: 5. CDR1 and CDR2 from the germline V gene are MNHNS and SASEGT. The CDR3 contains 14 residues. The CDR3 is CASRGLASPYEQYF. CDR3 DNA sequence: TGTGCCAGCAGAGGACTAGCGTCCCCCTACGAGCAGTACTTC.

The chain joins TRBV11-3 to TRBJ1-1, with D possibly TRBD1 on 5 matching bases. Trimming removed 0 bases from V and 6 bases from J, with 17 bases in between. The CDR3 sequence is 16 residues long. Looked up from germline, CDR1 is SGHNT and CDR2 is YENEEA. The CDR3 DNA sequence: TGTGCCAGCAGCTTAGATTACCCGGGATCAGGGTCTGAAGCTTTCTTT. Its protein is CASSLDYPGSGSEAFF.

This clone was recorded a few times. The gene calls are TRBV2 and TRBJ2-7; 15 bases are a match to TRBD2. This CDR3 has 15 residues. Per the germline V gene, CDR1 is SNHLY and CDR2 is FYNNEI. V dropped 2 bases and J dropped 9; count of bases not matched to a gene: 5. In DNA, the CDR3 is TGTGCCAGCAGTGAATCCGGACTAGCGGGGGGGCGGCAGTACTTC. Its protein is CASSESGLAGGRQYF.

A few counts support this clone. The chain couples TRBV6-5 to TRBJ2-7; D possibly corresponds to TRBD2 (5 bases). The CDR3 runs 14 residues. V was clipped by 4 bases and J by 0 bases, with 10 bases between them. CDR1 is MNHEY and CDR2 is SVGAGI in the germline V gene. The CDR3 DNA is TGTGCCAGCAGTTTGACTACCACCTCCTACGAGCAGTACTTC. Translation gives CASSLTTTSYEQYF.

V is TRBV5-1 and J is TRBJ2-1; D remains unclear. Germline loops: CDR1 SGHRS, CDR2 YFSETQ. The CDR3 sequence is 16 residues long. V lost 0 bases, J lost 0 bases, and 10 bases lay in between. CDR3: CASSLGPLSSYNEQFF. CDR3 in DNA: TGCGCCAGCAGCTTGGGCCCACTGAGCTCCTACAATGAGCAGTTCTTC.